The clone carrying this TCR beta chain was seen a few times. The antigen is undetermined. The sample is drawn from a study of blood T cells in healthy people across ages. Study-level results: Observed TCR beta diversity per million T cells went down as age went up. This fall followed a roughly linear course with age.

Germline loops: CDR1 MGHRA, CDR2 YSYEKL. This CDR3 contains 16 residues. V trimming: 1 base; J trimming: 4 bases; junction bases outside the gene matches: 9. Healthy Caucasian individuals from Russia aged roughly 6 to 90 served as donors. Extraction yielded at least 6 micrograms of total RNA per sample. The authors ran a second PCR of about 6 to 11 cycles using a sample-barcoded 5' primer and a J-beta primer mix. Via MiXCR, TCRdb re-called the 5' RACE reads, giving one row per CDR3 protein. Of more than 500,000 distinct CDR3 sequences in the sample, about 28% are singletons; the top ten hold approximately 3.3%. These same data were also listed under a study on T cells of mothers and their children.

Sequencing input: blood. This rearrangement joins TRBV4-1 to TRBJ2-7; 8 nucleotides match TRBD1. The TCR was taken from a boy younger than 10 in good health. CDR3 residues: CASSQVGTGVKYEQYF. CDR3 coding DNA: TGCGCCAGCAGCCAAGTAGGGACAGGCGTAAAATACGAGCAGTACTTC.